This T cell receptor (beta chain) appears in the sequencing data of a study of identical twins. From the 5' RACE reads, TCRdb called clonotypes with MiXCR, one entry per CDR3 protein. The sample has some 760,000 distinct CDR3 sequences; roughly 18% are singletons. The germline V gene has CDR1 ENHRY and CDR2 SYGVKD. The CDR3 is made up of 16 amino acids. Trimming at V came to 6 bases and at J to 3 bases, leaving 7 bases not matched to a gene. The sample was also reused in another study, on T cells expressing NK-cell markers.

Material for sequencing was PBMCs. The clonotype originates from a woman aged 18-29 years in good health. V gene TRBV10-3 combines with J gene TRBJ2-2; TRBD1 agrees at 10 bases. CDR3 region: CAIRRQGALYTGELFF. CDR3 bases: TGTGCCATCAGGAGACAGGGGGCTCTTTACACCGGGGAGCTGTTTTTT.